The next 26 T cell receptor beta chains were all read from a single sample in a study of PD-1 blockade in classical Hodgkin lymphoma. Sequencing was performed with immunoSEQ multiplex PCR; in TCRdb, only in-frame clones are kept and a portion is missing. The sample includes roughly 28,000 clones, roughly three quarters of them seen just once. Patients all relapsed after autologous stem cell transplantation, and there was variation in brentuximab vedotin exposure. The sample consisted of peripheral blood mononuclear cells (PBMCs), taken before the second cycle of nivolumab. These receptors were collected from a human donor with classical Hodgkin lymphoma.

This sequence joins TRBV30 and TRBJ2-5; D gene uncertain. V gave up 4 bases and J gave up 0 bases, with 12 bases separating them. The CDR3 length is 14 residues. Germline V gives CDR1 GTSNPN, CDR2 SVGIG (reference sequence). The CDR3 protein is CAWTRERYQETQYF. CDR3 DNA sequence: TGTGCCTGGACAAGAGAGAGGTACCAAGAGACCCAGTACTTC.

This clone was picked up one time. The chain recombines TRBV4-1 with TRBJ2-3; 12 nucleotides line up with TRBD2. V lost 0 bases and J lost 4; bases outside the gene matches: 8. The CDR3 has 18 amino acids. CDR1 MGHRA and CDR2 YSYEKL come from the germline V gene. The CDR3 loop reads CASSQDVASGGAADTQYF. Here the CDR3 DNA reads TGCGCCAGCAGCCAAGACGTGGCTAGCGGGGGGGCCGCAGATACGCAGTATTTT.

The V gene is TRBV28, the J gene TRBJ1-5; tentatively, D is TRBD1 (5 bases). The V and J ends lost 10 bases and 3 bases respectively, with 13 bases between them. This CDR3 region has 13 residues. Germline values: CDR1 MDHEN, CDR2 SYDVKM. The CDR3 coding sequence is TGTGCCACCATGCGGGGCCCCAATCAGCCCCAGCATTTT. This gives the protein CATMRGPNQPQHF.

This clone was observed a few times. V gene TRBV18 combines with J gene TRBJ1-1; D uncertain. Germline CDR1 KGHSH, CDR2 LQKENI. CDR3 size: 16 residues. Trimming removed 2 bases from V and 0 bases from J, with 13 bases in between. CDR3 loop: CASSPTTASMNTEAFF. In nucleotides, the CDR3 is TGTGCCAGCTCACCAACGACTGCCTCTATGAACACTGAAGCTTTCTTT.

The genes are TRBV28 and TRBJ1-2; no reliable D call. The V gene's germline CDR1 is MDHEN and CDR2 SYDVKM. V dropped 3 bases and J dropped 7 bases, with 9 bases sitting between them. The CDR3 extends over 12 amino acids. The CDR3 protein is CASSFPFTGYTF. CDR3 DNA: TGTGCCAGCAGTTTCCCATTTACTGGCTACACCTTC.

The chain joins TRBV9 to TRBJ2-6; D ambiguous. Germline V gene sequence: CDR1 SGDLS, CDR2 YYNGEE. The V end lost 0 bases, the J end lost 4 bases, and 17 bases lay between the germline ends. The CDR3 loop spans 18 amino acids. DNA of the CDR3: TGTGCCAGCAGCGTAGCTATAGAGCGCTTCGCCGGGGCCAACGTCCTGACTTTC. This encodes CASSVAIERFAGANVLTF.

This chain connects TRBV28 to TRBJ1-2; D not certain. Germline CDR1 is MDHEN and CDR2 is SYDVKM. The V end lost 3 bases, the J end lost 11 bases, and 13 bases lay between the germline ends. This CDR3 is built from 12 residues. This CDR3 is CASSLYIGRYTF. CDR3 sequence (DNA): TGTGCCAGCAGTTTGTACATTGGGAGGTACACCTTC.

About this clone itself: Other DNA sequences in the same sample also yield this CDR3. J is TRBJ1-4 and V is TRBV5-1; TRBD1 matches at 8 bases. After removal of 4 bases from V and 4 bases from J, the junction contained 3 bases not matched to a gene. The CDR3 consists of 14 residues. CDR1 is SGHRS and CDR2 is YFSETQ in the germline V gene. The CDR3 nucleotides are TGCGCCAGCAGCCTAGGACAGGGTAATGAAAAACTGTTTTTT. It specifies CASSLGQGNEKLFF.

The chain carries TRBV6-1 and TRBJ2-6, with D unresolved. Trimming pared 3 bases from V and 2 bases from J, leaving 11 bases between. Germline V gene data show CDR1 as MNHNS and CDR2 as SASEGT. The CDR3 consists of 16 residues. This chain's CDR3 is CASSEPPRAGANVLTF. CDR3 nucleotides: TGTGCCAGCAGTGAGCCCCCAAGGGCTGGGGCCAACGTCCTGACTTTC.

The chain carries TRBV7-2 and TRBJ1-2; 7 nucleotides line up with TRBD1. Germline CDR1 SGHTA, CDR2 FQGNSA. The length of the CDR3 is 15 residues. Unmatched junction bases numbered 6, after V lost 5 bases and J lost 0 bases. The CDR3 here is CASSPRTGANYGYTF. CDR3 nucleotide sequence: TGTGCCAGCAGCCCCCGGACAGGAGCTAACTATGGCTACACCTTC. Based on the CDR3 plus reference TRBV7-2 and TRBJ1-2, the full variable domain is GAGVSQSPSNKVTEKGKDVELRCDPISGHTALYWYRQSLGQGLEFLIYFQGNSAPDKSGLPSDRFSAERTGGSVSTLTIQRTQQEDSAVYLCASSPRTGANYGYTFGSGTRLTVV.

This rearrangement joins TRBV6-1 to TRBJ2-1, with D possibly TRBD2 on 7 matching bases. CDR3 size: 12 residues. V was shortened by 7 bases and J by 12 bases, with 16 bases between the two germline ends. CDR1 is MNHNS and CDR2 is SASEGT in the germline V gene. The CDR3 DNA reads as TGTGCCAGCATTGCCCCGGGGGGCGGGCAGTTCTTC. Protein: CASIAPGGGQFF.

In its sample, this clone was seen once. The chain uses TRBV27 and TRBJ2-2; D call uncertain. Trimming took off 3 bases at V and 4 bases at J, with 12 bases between the two ends. The CDR3 has 15 residues. Germline lookup yields CDR1 MNHEY and CDR2 SMNVEV (reference sequence). The chain's CDR3 is CASSFSIGFTGELFF. The CDR3 coding sequence is TGTGCCAGCAGTTTTTCGATAGGGTTCACCGGGGAGCTGTTTTTT.

The chain recombines TRBV29-1 with TRBJ2-1; tentatively, D is TRBD1 (5 bases). The CDR3 has 15 residues. The germline V gene has CDR1 SQVTM and CDR2 ANQGSEA. V gave up 4 bases and J gave up 0 bases, with 13 bases separating them. The CDR3 protein is CSVVFGASSYNEQFF. Written as DNA, the CDR3 is TGCAGCGTTGTTTTTGGGGCCAGCTCCTACAATGAGCAGTTCTTC.

This clone is medium-sized by share. V usage is TRBV28 and J usage is TRBJ1-2; 11 bases fit TRBD1. The CDR3 contains 18 residues. J was trimmed by 3 bases and V by 6 bases; bases with no gene match: 15. CDR1 is MDHEN and CDR2 is SYDVKM in the germline V gene. The CDR3 region has the DNA TGTGCCAGCAGAGCACGGACAGGGGGCTTGGGGGATCACTATGGCTACACCTTC. Translation: CASRARTGGLGDHYGYTF.

This clone showed up just a few times. This chain joins TRBV7-8 and TRBJ1-1; a possible D gene is TRBD1 (5 bases). Germline V gene data show CDR1 as SGHVS and CDR2 as FQNEAQ. There are 12 residues in the CDR3. V dropped 5 bases and J dropped 7 bases, with 11 bases sitting between them. In DNA, the CDR3 is TGTGCCAGCAGCCGCGATCAGGGTGAAGCTTTCTTT. Translation: CASSRDQGEAFF.

V gene TRBV20-1 combines with J gene TRBJ2-7, with D maybe TRBD2 (6 bases). The CDR3 covers 11 residues. Germline loops: CDR1 DFQATT, CDR2 SNEGSKA (reference sequence). V lost 5 bases, J lost 9 bases, and 14 bases lay in between. As DNA, the CDR3 is TGCAGTGCTGGGACTCCCATAGGGCAGTACTTC. This encodes CSAGTPIGQYF.

V usage is TRBV10-1 and J usage is TRBJ1-6; D unclear. Germline loops: CDR1 WNHNN, CDR2 SYGVQD (reference sequence). V gave up 0 bases and J gave up 7 bases, with 4 bases separating them. There are 13 residues in the CDR3. In nucleotides, the CDR3 is TGCGCCAGCAGTGAGTCGGAGAATTCACCCCTCCACTTT. It codes for CASSESENSPLHF.

The genes are TRBV19 and TRBJ1-5, with unresolved D. This CDR3 region has 14 residues. Germline V gene lookup returns CDR1 LNHDA and CDR2 SQIVND (reference sequence). With 9 bases removed from V and 0 bases from J, the gap between germline ends came to 12 bases. CDR3 DNA: TGTGCCAGCTCGGACGGCTATAGCAATCAGCCCCAGCATTTT. Translating it yields CASSDGYSNQPQHF. Full variable domain (missing parts from reference TRBV19 and TRBJ1-5): DGGITQSPKYLFRKEGQNVTLSCEQNLNHDAMYWYRQDPGQGLRLIYYSQIVNDFQKGDIAEGYSVSREKKESFPLTVTSAQKNPTAFYLCASSDGYSNQPQHFGDGTRLSIL.

The V and J genes are TRBV6-1 and TRBJ1-5; TRBD1 is a possible D gene (6 bases). The CDR3 length is 14 residues. V was pared by 1 base and J by 6 bases, with 10 bases between. The V gene's germline CDR1 is MNHNS and CDR2 SASEGT. For the CDR3, the DNA is TGTGCCAGCAGTGAAGGACAGGCGAGTCAGCCCCAGCATTTT. Translation gives CASSEGQASQPQHF.

The sample holds a few counts of this clone. The chain combines TRBV7-9 with TRBJ2-2; 7 bases line up with TRBD1. V lost 5 bases to trimming and J lost 2 bases; unmatched junction nucleotides: 5. This CDR3 is built from 15 residues. Germline V gene data show CDR1 as SEHNR and CDR2 as FQNEAQ (reference sequence). The CDR3 is CASSTGTDNTGELFF. DNA of the CDR3: TGTGCCAGCAGCACCGGGACAGACAACACCGGGGAGCTGTTTTTT.

J is TRBJ1-5 and V is TRBV28; 7 bases are a match to TRBD1. Germline trimming cut 4 bases from V and 3 bases from J; bases unmatched to any gene: 9. Per germline, CDR1 MDHEN and CDR2 SYDVKM. The CDR3 loop spans 16 amino acids. The chain's CDR3 is CASSSLRQGFNQPQHF. The CDR3 DNA reads TGTGCCAGCAGTTCGCTCCGACAGGGTTTCAATCAGCCCCAGCATTTT.

V is TRBV19 and J is TRBJ2-1; TRBD2 agrees at 8 bases. CDR1 is LNHDA, CDR2 SQIVND, per germline (reference sequence). The J segment lost 0 bases and the V segment lost 6 bases, leaving 7 bases of the junction unmatched. This CDR3 comprises 16 residues. CDR3 DNA: TGTGCCAGTAGCTCGCGCGGGGGGAGCTCCTACAATGAGCAGTTCTTC. Amino acid sequence: CASSSRGGSSYNEQFF.

V usage is TRBV6-5 and J usage is TRBJ2-1; D is unclear. V gave up 6 bases and J gave up 0 bases, with 9 bases separating them. CDR1 is MNHEY, CDR2 SVGAGI, per germline. The CDR3 has 14 amino acids. The CDR3 bases are TGTGCCAGCAGAAACGGAGTCTCCTACAATGAGCAGTTCTTC. The encoded protein is CASRNGVSYNEQFF.

V gene TRBV15 combines with J gene TRBJ2-5; the match to TRBD2 covers 7 bases. Near its end, the DNA agrees better with TRBJ2-7, so the J call may be wrong. The CDR3 covers 14 residues. Per germline, CDR1 LNHNV and CDR2 YYDKDF (reference sequence). CDR3 nucleotides: TGTGCCACCAGCAGCCGGCGGGAGCCTTACGAGCAGTACTTC. It yields the protein CATSSRREPYEQYF.

The CDR3 DNA reads as TGCGCCAGCAGCTCCTCCGGGACAGGTATTTTGAACTATGGCTACACCTTC. This encodes CASSSSGTGILNYGYTF. J is TRBJ1-2 and V is TRBV5-1, with 8 nucleotides matching TRBD1. This CDR3 region has 17 residues. The germline CDR1 and CDR2 sequences are SGHRS and YFSETQ. The junction had 12 bases not matched to a gene; V was cut back by 3 bases and J by 2 bases. Looking up the rest from reference TRBV5-1 and TRBJ1-2 gives the full variable domain: KAGVTQTPRYLIKTRGQQVTLSCSPISGHRSVSWYQQTPGQGLQFLFEYFSETQRNKGNFPGRFSGRQFSNSRSEMNVSTLELGDSALYLCASSSSGTGILNYGYTFGSGTRLTVV.

The CDR3 DNA is TGTGCCTGGAGTCTCGGGGCCACTGAAGCTTTCTTT. Translating gives CAWSLGATEAFF. This chain links TRBV30 with TRBJ1-1, with a possible D match to TRBD1 (5 bases). This CDR3 is built from 12 residues. In germline, CDR1 is GTSNPN, CDR2 SVGIG (reference sequence). Trimming removed 2 bases from V and 4 bases from J, with 8 bases in between.